This TCR beta chain is from a study of blood T cell repertoires in COVID-19. Study as a whole: PBMCs, B-cell-depleted T cells, or T cells provided the cDNA or gDNA that made up the material.

The protocol was immunoSEQ multiplex PCR, while the TCRdb copy is restricted to in-frame clones and leaves out a portion. The sample contains approximately 220,000 clones, roughly 85% of which appear only once. Germline values: CDR1 SGHRS, CDR2 YFSETQ. The CDR3 spans 16 residues. V lost 0 bases to trimming and J lost 6 bases; unmatched junction nucleotides: 7. Sequenced material: PBMCs or T cells enriched from blood (not recorded which). The sequence was collected from a woman in her forties or fifties who had been exposed to COVID-19. V is TRBV5-1 and J is TRBJ2-2; TRBD2 agrees at 8 bases. The CDR3 here is CASSLEGTSLPGELFF. In DNA form, the CDR3 reads TGCGCCAGCAGCTTGGAGGGGACTAGTCTACCCGGGGAGCTGTTTTTT.